This T cell receptor (beta chain) was sequenced in a study of T cells in localized non-small cell lung cancer. Germline trimming cut 5 bases from V and 4 bases from J; bases unmatched to any gene: 3. From germline, CDR1 is SEHNR and CDR2 FQNEAQ (reference sequence). This CDR3 comprises 13 residues. Sequencing used immunoSEQ multiplex PCR; TCRdb keeps in-frame clones, though not all of them. This repertoire shows around 91,000 clones, roughly 86% found once; its top ten account for more than 14%. The receptor was isolated from a man aged 40-75 years with stage I squamous cell lung carcinoma. The sample consisted of peripheral blood, taken before any cancer treatment. The V gene is TRBV7-9, the J gene TRBJ1-1, with 8 bases identical to TRBD1. The CDR3 protein is CASSITGGTEAFF. The CDR3 DNA is TGTGCCAGCAGCATTACAGGGGGCACTGAAGCTTTCTTT.